This entry lists 9 T cell receptor beta chains sequenced from one sample in a study of T cells after yellow fever vaccination. TCRdb re-analysed the 5' RACE reads in MiXCR, keeping a single row per CDR3 protein. The sample has about 310,000 distinct CDR3 sequences, around 3.6% seen once. This material consisted of PBMCs, taken on the day of the yellow fever booster vaccination. The receptor set was obtained from a man in his late teens or twenties who received the YFV17D yellow fever vaccine.

The sample holds many counts of this clonotype. The chain recombines TRBV5-6 with TRBJ2-5; no clear D. V gave up 3 bases and J gave up 1 base, with 10 bases separating them. The CDR3 consists of 14 residues. Germline V gene data show CDR1 as SGHDT and CDR2 as YYEEEE. The CDR3, as DNA: TGTGCCAGCAGCTCCGGACCCTTCCAAGAGACCCAGTACTTC. Translated: CASSSGPFQETQYF.

This clonotype was observed at least ten times. This chain links TRBV4-2 with TRBJ2-2; 7 bases align to TRBD1. The CDR3 runs to 15 residues. After removal of 1 base from V and 6 bases from J, the junction contained 5 bases not matched to a gene. The germline CDR1 and CDR2 sequences are LGHNA and YNFKEQ. This CDR3 is CASSQGHRGAGELFF. In DNA, the CDR3 is TGTGCCAGCAGCCAAGGTCACAGGGGCGCCGGGGAGCTGTTTTTT.

The chain recombines TRBV7-8 with TRBJ2-5, with 7 bases matching TRBD1. V was clipped by 4 bases and J by 2 bases; unmatched bases: 7. The CDR3 totals 15 residues. Germline V gene data show CDR1 as SGHVS and CDR2 as FQNEAQ. The CDR3 DNA reads TGTGCCAGCAGCTCCACCCGGGACAGACAAGAGACCCAGTACTTC. Amino acid sequence: CASSSTRDRQETQYF.

This clonotype was counted at least ten times. V gene TRBV12-3 or TRBV12-4 combines with J gene TRBJ1-2; D is possibly TRBD1 (5 bases). The CDR3 sequence is 14 residues long. The ends were cut back, 5 bases at V and 2 bases at J, with 12 bases in the middle. CDR3 sequence (DNA): TGTGCCAGCAGTACATCGGGGGGAAACTATGGCTACACCTTC. Its protein is CASSTSGGNYGYTF.

V gene TRBV12-3 or TRBV12-4 combines with J gene TRBJ1-2; D gene ambiguous. The CDR3 covers 14 residues. Trimming pared 3 bases from V and 4 bases from J, leaving 12 bases between. CDR3 nucleotides: TGTGCCAGCAGTTTGCGGGAGGCGGGCTATGGCTACACCTTC. The encoded protein is CASSLREAGYGYTF.

A few counts support this clonotype. The V and J genes are TRBV10-3 and TRBJ1-6; D perhaps matches TRBD1 (6 bases). The CDR3 is 19 amino acids. Between the trimmed V and J ends, which lost 2 bases and 10 bases, there was a span of 27 bases. Germline assignment: CDR1 ENHRY and CDR2 SYGVKD. The CDR3 is CAISENPYRWQGQRSPLHF. As DNA, the CDR3 is TGTGCCATCAGTGAGAATCCCTATCGGTGGCAGGGACAACGGTCACCCCTCCACTTT.

CDR3 loop: CASSRGLAGSGGTDTQYF. The CDR3 DNA follows: TGTGCCAGCAGCCGCGGACTAGCGGGGTCAGGTGGCACAGATACGCAGTATTTT. This chain links TRBV7-6 with TRBJ2-3, with 12 bases identical to TRBD2. From germline, CDR1 is SGHVS and CDR2 FNYEAQ. With 5 bases clipped from V and 1 base from J, the junction kept 10 bases outside the gene matches. CDR3 length: 18 amino acids.

The V gene is TRBV7-2, the J gene TRBJ1-2, with D possibly TRBD1 on 5 matching bases. Germline V lookup: CDR1 SGHTA, CDR2 FQGNSA. The V end lost 5 bases, the J end lost 10 bases, and 14 bases lay between the germline ends. This CDR3 is built from 12 residues. The CDR3 nucleotides are TGTGCCAGCAGCAGCGCCAGGGTGCCCTACACCTTC. Protein: CASSSARVPYTF. Drawing the rest from reference TRBV7-2 and TRBJ1-2, the complete variable domain is GAGVSQSPSNKVTEKGKDVELRCDPISGHTALYWYRQSLGQGLEFLIYFQGNSAPDKSGLPSDRFSAERTGGSVSTLTIQRTQQEDSAVYLCASSSARVPYTFGSGTRLTVV.

In this sample, this clonotype turned up a few times. The genes are TRBV29-1 and TRBJ1-1; a possible D gene is TRBD1 (5 bases). Germline-derived CDR1 and CDR2 are SQVTM and ANQGSEA. The V and J ends lost 2 bases and 4 bases respectively, with 17 bases between them. The CDR3 loop spans 15 amino acids. The CDR3 coding sequence is TGCAGCGTTGAAACGGCCAGGGCGGCGGGCACTGAAGCTTTCTTT. It specifies CSVETARAAGTEAFF.